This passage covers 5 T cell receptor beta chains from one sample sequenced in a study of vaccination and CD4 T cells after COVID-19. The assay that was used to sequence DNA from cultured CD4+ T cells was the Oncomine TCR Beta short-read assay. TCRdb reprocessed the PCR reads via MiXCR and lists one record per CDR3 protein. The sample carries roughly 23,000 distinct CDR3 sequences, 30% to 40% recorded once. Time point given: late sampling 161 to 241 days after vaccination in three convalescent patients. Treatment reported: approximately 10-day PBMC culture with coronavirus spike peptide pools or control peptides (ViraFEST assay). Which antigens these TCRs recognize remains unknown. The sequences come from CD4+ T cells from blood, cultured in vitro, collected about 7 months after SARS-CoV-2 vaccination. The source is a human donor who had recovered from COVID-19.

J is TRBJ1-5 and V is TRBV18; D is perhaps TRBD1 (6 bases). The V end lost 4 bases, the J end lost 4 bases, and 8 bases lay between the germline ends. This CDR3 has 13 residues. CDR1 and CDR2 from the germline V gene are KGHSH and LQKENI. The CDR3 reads CASSQQGNQPQHF. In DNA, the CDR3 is TGTGCCAGCTCACAACAGGGTAATCAGCCCCAGCATTTT.

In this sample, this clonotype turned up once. CDR3 protein: CASSMGIGGWNEQFF. The CDR3 coding sequence is TGTGCCAGCAGTATGGGAATAGGGGGATGGAATGAGCAGTTCTTC. The gene calls are TRBV2 and TRBJ2-1, with D perhaps TRBD1 (6 bases). The CDR3 has 15 residues. V was clipped by 5 bases and J by 7 bases, with 18 bases between them. Per the germline V gene, CDR1 is SNHLY and CDR2 is FYNNEI.

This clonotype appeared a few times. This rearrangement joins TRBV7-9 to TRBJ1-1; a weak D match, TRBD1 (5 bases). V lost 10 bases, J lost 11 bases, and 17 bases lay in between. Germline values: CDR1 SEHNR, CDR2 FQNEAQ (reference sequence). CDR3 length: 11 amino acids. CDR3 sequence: CATGQGLGAFF. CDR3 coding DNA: TGTGCCACCGGTCAGGGACTAGGGGCTTTCTTT.

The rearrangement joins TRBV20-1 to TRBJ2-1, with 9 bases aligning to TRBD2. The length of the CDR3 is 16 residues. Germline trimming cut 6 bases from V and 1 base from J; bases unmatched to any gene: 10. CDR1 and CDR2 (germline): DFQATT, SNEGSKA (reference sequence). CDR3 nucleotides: TGCAGTGCCATCTCACTAGCGGGCGTATCCTACAATGAGCAGTTCTTC. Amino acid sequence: CSAISLAGVSYNEQFF.

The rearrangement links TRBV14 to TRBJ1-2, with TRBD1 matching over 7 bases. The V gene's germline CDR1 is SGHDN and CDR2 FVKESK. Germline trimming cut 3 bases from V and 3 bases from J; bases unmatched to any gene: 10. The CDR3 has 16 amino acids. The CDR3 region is CASSQARGGGYYGYTF. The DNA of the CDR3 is TGTGCCAGCAGCCAGGCAAGGGGAGGGGGCTACTATGGCTACACCTTC. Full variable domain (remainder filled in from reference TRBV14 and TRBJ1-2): EAGVTQFPSHSVIEKGQTVTLRCDPISGHDNLYWYRRVMGKEIKFLLHFVKESKQDESGMPNNRFLAERTGGTYSTLKVQPAELEDSGVYFCASSQARGGGYYGYTFGSGTRLTVV.